What follows are 25 T cell receptor beta chains derived from one specimen sequenced in a study of metastatic and nonmetastatic thyroid tumors. Treatment of any kind had been given to no patient before thyroid surgery. Through MiXCR, TCRdb re-clonotyped the PCR reads. The data show 12,000 or so clones, 25% to 35% seen once. Sample: adjacent normal tissue. All receptors come from a male donor with papillary thyroid cancer or a benign thyroid nodule (not recorded which). Some clones in this sample may be carry-over from other donors' samples.

This chain's CDR3 is CASSYSQGMNTEAFF. DNA of the CDR3: TGTGCCAGCAGCTATTCACAGGGAATGAACACTGAAGCTTTCTTT. The chain combines TRBV5-4 with TRBJ1-1, with a possible D match to TRBD1 (6 bases). Germline-derived CDR1 and CDR2 are SGHNT and YYREEE (reference sequence). This CDR3 region has 15 residues. The ends were cut back, 3 bases at V and 0 bases at J, with 12 bases in the middle.

This clone is medium-sized. A read error may account for a junction end that differs from germline. This rearrangement joins TRBV4-1 to TRBJ2-1; D perhaps matches TRBD1 (6 bases). The V gene's germline CDR1 is MGHRA and CDR2 YSYEKL. The CDR3 has 13 residues. The CDR3 nucleotides are TGCGCCAGCCGCCAAATGACAGGAATTGAGCAGTTCTTC. Translated, it gives CASRQMTGIEQFF.

This chain uses TRBV6-1 with TRBJ2-7; 8 bases line up with TRBD1. Trimming took 7 bases from V and 5 from J; bases not matched to a gene: 7. Germline values: CDR1 MNHNS, CDR2 SASEGT. The CDR3 loop spans 13 amino acids. CDR3 coding DNA: TGTGCCAGCACCGGGACAGGTTTGGACGAGCAGTACTTC. As protein: CASTGTGLDEQYF.

Of note for this clone: This same CDR3 is encoded by further DNA sequences in the sample. V and J are TRBV20-1 and TRBJ2-7, with 8 bases fitting TRBD2. Germline V gene data show CDR1 as DFQATT and CDR2 as SNEGSKA (reference sequence). V dropped 4 bases and J dropped 6; count of bases not matched to a gene: 8. The CDR3 is 13 amino acids. The CDR3 bases are TGCAGTGCTAATAGCGGGATCGCTGGCGAGCAGTACTTC. This gives the protein CSANSGIAGEQYF.

This clone counts as large. Its ends do not fully match the called genes, so a read error is possible. V is TRBV7-7 and J is TRBJ2-3; the D gene is possibly TRBD1 (6 bases). The CDR3 length is 17 residues. Per the germline V gene, CDR1 is SSHAT and CDR2 is FNYEAQ (reference sequence). CDR3 bases: TGTGCTAGCAGCTTAGCACCAACAGGGTTGGGGACAGATACGCAGTATTTT. The encoded protein is CASSLAPTGLGTDTQYF.

This clone was recorded a few times. The genes are TRBV6-1 and TRBJ1-5; TRBD1 matches at 7 bases. Per germline, CDR1 MNHNS and CDR2 SASEGT. The CDR3 sequence is 14 residues long. J lost 1 base, V lost 3 bases, and 0 bases had no gene match. CDR3 DNA sequence: TGTGCCAGCAGTGACAGGGGGAGCAATCAGCCCCAGCATTTT. This gives the protein CASSDRGSNQPQHF.

This clone is medium-sized by share. V usage is TRBV2 and J usage is TRBJ1-4; TRBD1 matches at 7 bases. Germline CDR1 SNHLY, CDR2 FYNNEI. Trimming cost V 6 bases and J 4 bases; bases outside gene matches: 5. This CDR3 is 14 amino acids long. This CDR3 is CASRLQGNNEKLFF. The CDR3 bases are TGTGCCAGCAGGTTACAGGGGAATAATGAAAAACTGTTTTTT.

The chain employs TRBV20-1 and TRBJ2-3; 7 bases are shared with TRBD2. The junction had 13 bases not matched to a gene; V was cut back by 8 bases and J by 8 bases. The CDR3 extends over 13 amino acids. The germline V gene encodes CDR1 DFQATT and CDR2 SNEGSKA (reference sequence). CDR3 DNA sequence: TGCAGTCTCAAAACGCTGGGGAGGGGTACGCAGTATTTT. Its protein product is CSLKTLGRGTQYF.

This clone turned up a few times. This chain joins TRBV10-3 and TRBJ1-1; D call uncertain. Germline values: CDR1 ENHRY, CDR2 SYGVKD. Trimming took off 6 bases at V and 1 base at J, with 12 bases between the two ends. The CDR3 contains 14 residues. In DNA, the CDR3 is TGTGCCATCAGATCCCCTGCAGAGAACACTGAAGCTTTCTTT. Translating it yields CAIRSPAENTEAFF.

This clone ranks as medium-sized. The chain is built from TRBV6-5 and TRBJ2-4; D is possibly TRBD1 (5 bases). The CDR3 covers 16 residues. With 2 bases removed from V and 0 bases from J, the gap between germline ends came to 11 bases. CDR1 and CDR2 from the germline V gene are MNHEY and SVGAGI. The CDR3: CASSYGRVEAKNIQYF. DNA for the CDR3: TGTGCCAGCAGTTACGGCAGGGTGGAAGCCAAAAACATTCAGTACTTC.

This clone has more than one count but fewer than ten. Other DNA sequences in this sample translate to the same CDR3. This chain links TRBV7-2 with TRBJ2-7, with TRBD1 matching 10 bases. Germline V CDR1 and CDR2: SGHTA, FQGNSA. V was pared by 5 bases and J by 2 bases, with 6 bases of the junction left unmatched. This CDR3 contains 15 residues. CDR3 DNA: TGTGCCAGCAGCCTAGGACAGGGGGGGACCTACGAGCAGTACTTC. The encoded protein is CASSLGQGGTYEQYF.

The chain uses TRBV20-1 and TRBJ1-1; maybe TRBD1 (5 bases). The CDR3 is made up of 13 amino acids. The germline V gene has CDR1 DFQATT and CDR2 SNEGSKA (reference sequence). The V and J ends lost 6 bases and 6 bases respectively, with 17 bases between them. The CDR3 DNA follows: TGCAGTGCCCCGAGATACGAGGGGCCTGAAGCTTTCTTT. Its protein is CSAPRYEGPEAFF.

This chain links TRBV20-1 with TRBJ2-1, with D uncertain. The CDR3 sequence is 15 residues long. CDR1 and CDR2 from the germline V gene are DFQATT and SNEGSKA (reference sequence). Trimming took 0 bases from V and 0 from J, leaving 9 bases between them. The CDR3 DNA is TGCAGTGCTAGAGATCCCAGCGACTCCTACAATGAGCAGTTCTTC. Amino acids: CSARDPSDSYNEQFF.

This sequence joins TRBV5-6 and TRBJ2-7; no clear D. CDR3 length: 15 amino acids. V shed 0 bases and J shed 4 bases, with 14 bases lying between them. CDR1 is SGHDT, CDR2 YYEEEE, per germline. In DNA form, the CDR3 reads TGTGCCAGCAGCTTGGGACTGTTTCTAGTTTACGAGCAGTACTTC. Translation gives CASSLGLFLVYEQYF.

This chain uses TRBV5-1 with TRBJ1-1; 8 bases align to TRBD1. The V gene's germline CDR1 is SGHRS and CDR2 YFSETQ. The V segment lost 0 bases and the J segment 0 bases; nucleotides outside the gene matches: 7. The CDR3 consists of 17 residues. Here the CDR3 DNA reads TGCGCCAGCAGCTTGGAGGGGACAGGTGGCATGAACACTGAAGCTTTCTTT. This codes for CASSLEGTGGMNTEAFF.

As for this clone: A junction boundary mismatches the germline segment, possibly from a read error. The J gene is TRBJ2-2, the V gene TRBV7-6; weak D call: TRBD1 (6 bases). This CDR3 has 16 amino acids. Looked up from germline, CDR1 is SGHVS and CDR2 is FNYEAQ. The chain's CDR3 is CSSSQGWWRSTGELFF. In nucleotides, the CDR3 is TGTTCCAGCAGCCAGGGGTGGTGGCGCAGCACCGGGGAGCTGTTTTTT.

DNA of the CDR3: TGTGCCAGCAGTGCCGCGGACGGCCATCCCACCTTC. This gives the protein CASSAADGHPTF. V and J are TRBV2 and TRBJ1-2; D is undetermined. CDR1 and CDR2 (germline): SNHLY, FYNNEI. Deletions cut 4 bases from V and 13 bases from J, with 16 bases between. The CDR3 has 12 residues.

On this clone itself: Relative to the germline gene, one junction end is altered; a read error may explain this. The V call is TRBV9, the J call TRBJ1-3; D is undetermined. The CDR3 runs to 14 residues. The germline gives CDR1 SGDLS, CDR2 YYNGEE. The CDR3 DNA is TGTGCCAGCAGCGTAGCCCCTGATGGAGACACCATATATTTT. As protein: CASSVAPDGDTIYF.

The V call is TRBV7-9, the J call TRBJ2-5; 8 positions agree with TRBD1. Germline loops: CDR1 SEHNR, CDR2 FQNEAQ (reference sequence). This CDR3 is built from 12 residues. V was clipped by 6 bases and J by 9 bases; unmatched bases: 6. This CDR3 reads CASRVLQGAQYF. Written as DNA, the CDR3 is TGTGCCAGCAGAGTACTACAGGGGGCCCAGTACTTC. The entire variable domain, with the rest obtained from reference TRBV7-9 and TRBJ2-5, is as follows: DTGVSQNPRHKITKRGQNVTFRCDPISEHNRLYWYRQTLGQGPEFLTYFQNEAQLEKSRLLSDRFSAERPKGSFSTLEIQRTEQGDSAMYLCASRVLQGAQYFGPGTRLLVL.

The genes are TRBV10-3 and TRBJ2-2; 11 nucleotides line up with TRBD1. Germline V CDR1 and CDR2: ENHRY, SYGVKD. The CDR3 sequence is 14 residues long. V lost 10 bases, J lost 5 bases, and 6 bases stayed unmatched. CDR3: CATGTGGDTGELFF. Written as DNA, the CDR3 is TGTGCCACTGGGACAGGGGGGGATACCGGGGAGCTGTTTTTT.

This clone was seen a few times. This chain links TRBV10-3 with TRBJ2-2, with D uncertain. The V end lost 0 bases, the J end lost 3 bases, and 2 bases lay between the germline ends. This CDR3 is 13 amino acids long. Germline lookup yields CDR1 ENHRY and CDR2 SYGVKD. This CDR3 is CAISESDTGELFF. CDR3 nucleotide sequence: TGTGCCATCAGTGAGTCCGACACCGGGGAGCTGTTTTTT.

The chain employs TRBV5-1 and TRBJ2-2; 12 bases match TRBD2. The CDR3 totals 16 residues. J lost 7 bases, V lost 4 bases, and 8 bases had no gene match. CDR1 SGHRS and CDR2 YFSETQ come from the germline V gene. CDR3 protein: CASSPRLAGVGGELFF. The CDR3 bases are TGCGCCAGCAGCCCAAGACTAGCGGGAGTGGGCGGGGAGCTGTTTTTT.

By its share, this clone is medium-sized. The CDR3 coding sequence is TGTGCCAGCAGCGTAGCCCCGGGACAGTCCTACAATGAGCAGTTCTTC. Translation gives CASSVAPGQSYNEQFF. This chain connects TRBV9 to TRBJ2-1; 7 positions agree with TRBD1. This CDR3 contains 16 residues. Germline V gene data show CDR1 as SGDLS and CDR2 as YYNGEE. The ends lost 0 bases at V and 1 base at J; junction bases unmatched: 4.

This clone was seen a few times. The rearrangement joins TRBV6-1 to TRBJ1-2; unclear D gene. Germline values: CDR1 MNHNS, CDR2 SASEGT. The CDR3 length is 13 residues. The V end lost 6 bases, the J end lost 8 bases, and 16 bases lay between the germline ends. CDR3 amino acids: CASRPAGAGGYTF. The CDR3 coding sequence is TGTGCCAGCAGGCCCGCGGGAGCGGGGGGCTACACCTTC.

This clone was found a few times. The rearrangement joins TRBV19 to TRBJ2-1, with TRBD1 matching over 10 bases. Per the germline V gene, CDR1 is LNHDA and CDR2 is SQIVND (reference sequence). CDR3 length equals 15 residues. Losses at the gene ends were 4 bases for V and 4 bases for J; bases not matched to a gene: 4. This chain's CDR3 is CASSRQGAVYNEQFF. The CDR3 bases are TGTGCCAGTAGTAGACAGGGGGCTGTTTACAATGAGCAGTTCTTC.